This section outlines one TCR beta chain sequence together with its context. Its matching antigen is unknown. This CDR3 is built from 13 residues. The germline V gene encodes CDR1 KGHSH and CDR2 LQKENI. Trimming removed 3 bases from V and 7 bases from J, with 12 bases in between. These data originate in a study of early T cells in non-severe SARS-CoV-2 infection. Study observations and caveats: VDJdb matching favored anti-spike CD8 responses, missing private and CD4 specificities.

Unique molecular identifiers were added to individual cDNA molecules. Each CDR3 protein gets one entry after TCRdb re-called the 5' RACE reads with MiXCR. This table holds around 83,000 distinct CDR3 sequences, 10% found once. The sequence derives from an adult who was a healthcare worker with PCR-confirmed SARS-CoV-2 infection or an uninfected control (not recorded which). Sequenced here: whole blood, sampled at baseline. This chain joins TRBV18 and TRBJ1-2, with no clear D. The CDR3 nucleotides are TGTGCCAGCTCACCCCGGGATGAGGGTGGCTACACCTTC. Encoded protein: CASSPRDEGGYTF.